Following are 18 T cell receptor beta chains from one sample sequenced in a study of blood T cell repertoires in COVID-19. TCRdb's table, derived via immunoSEQ multiplex PCR, lists solely in-frame clones and lacks some. The data contain tens of thousands of clones, roughly 89% of them singletons. The sample was peripheral blood. These receptors were collected from a woman aged 60-75 years with COVID-19, enrolled during active disease.

The gene calls are TRBV7-2 and TRBJ1-2, with D possibly matching TRBD1 (5 bases). V was cut by 1 base and J by 6 bases, with 15 bases left in between. Germline lookup yields CDR1 SGHTA and CDR2 FQGNSA. There are 15 residues in the CDR3. CDR3 sequence reads: CASSLVEAGIDGYTF. Written as DNA, the CDR3 is TGTGCCAGCAGCTTAGTAGAAGCAGGGATCGATGGCTACACCTTC.

The genes are TRBV7-2 and TRBJ1-4; D not resolved. Germline CDR1 reads SGHTA; CDR2 reads FQGNSA. The CDR3 sequence is 16 residues long. V dropped 1 base and J dropped 8 bases, with 17 bases sitting between them. The CDR3 is CASSLGAPTGWEKLFF. CDR3 sequence (DNA): TGTGCCAGCAGCTTAGGAGCCCCAACCGGGTGGGAAAAACTGTTTTTT.

V is TRBV5-1 and J is TRBJ2-5, with TRBD2 as a possible D gene (7 bases). CDR1 and CDR2 from the germline V gene are SGHRS and YFSETQ. Trimming cost V 3 bases and J 4 bases, with 16 bases left between them. The CDR3 totals 15 residues. The CDR3 DNA reads TGCGCCAGCAGCTCGGCCCGGGGGGCGCGAGAGACCCAGTACTTC. Translating gives CASSSARGARETQYF. Complete variable domain (other parts from reference TRBV5-1 and TRBJ2-5): KAGVTQTPRYLIKTRGQQVTLSCSPISGHRSVSWYQQTPGQGLQFLFEYFSETQRNKGNFPGRFSGRQFSNSRSEMNVSTLELGDSALYLCASSSARGARETQYFGPGTRLLVL.

The V gene is TRBV20-1, the J gene TRBJ1-1; 7 positions agree with TRBD1. There are 13 residues in the CDR3. V was pared by 3 bases and J by 10 bases, with 11 bases of the junction left unmatched. CDR1 DFQATT and CDR2 SNEGSKA come from the germline V gene (reference sequence). The CDR3, as DNA: TGCAGTGCTAGTGGGTCCAACTCAGGGGGAGCTTTCTTT. Translating gives CSASGSNSGGAFF.

This clone was recorded many times. The gene calls are TRBV6-2 or TRBV6-3 and TRBJ2-2; a weak D match, TRBD2 (6 bases). CDR1 is MNHEY, CDR2 SVGEGT, per germline. The CDR3 consists of 14 residues. The germline V and J ends were trimmed by 3 bases and 7 bases, with 12 bases remaining between them. The CDR3 bases are TGTGCCAGCAGTTATTCGGGAGCTAGCGGGGAGCTGTTTTTT. Its translation is CASSYSGASGELFF.

The V call is TRBV7-2, the J call TRBJ2-7, with TRBD2 as a possible D gene (6 bases). Trimming removed 5 bases from V and 6 bases from J, with 14 bases in between. The CDR3 runs 13 residues. Germline V gives CDR1 SGHTA, CDR2 FQGNSA. The CDR3 region is CASSPSGTGEQYF. The CDR3 DNA is TGTGCCAGCAGCCCTTCCGGGACTGGCGAGCAGTACTTC.

V is TRBV7-2 and J is TRBJ2-3; D is unclear. The germline gives CDR1 SGHTA, CDR2 FQGNSA. CDR3 length equals 14 residues. Trimming removed 2 bases at V and 1 base at J, with 7 bases between. Here the CDR3 reads CASSLIPGTDTQYF. CDR3 in DNA: TGTGCCAGCAGCTTAATTCCCGGCACAGATACGCAGTATTTT.

The chain links TRBV11-2 to TRBJ2-2, with TRBD2 matching 8 bases. This CDR3 comprises 14 residues. Trimming removed 7 bases from V and 9 bases from J; junction bases left unmatched: 10. The germline CDR1 and CDR2 sequences are SGHAT and FQNNGV. As DNA, the CDR3 is TGTGCCAGCAATAAAGAGCGGGGGCGCCGGGAGCTGTTTTTT. It translates to CASNKERGRRELFF.

This chain joins TRBV7-9 and TRBJ2-3, with 12 bases that match TRBD2. Losses at the gene ends were 6 bases for V and 0 bases for J; bases not matched to a gene: 10. The CDR3 runs to 18 residues. Germline CDR1 is SEHNR and CDR2 is FQNEAQ (reference sequence). The CDR3 is CASRSTSGRVLSTDTQYF. CDR3 bases: TGTGCCAGCAGGTCGACTAGCGGGAGAGTGCTAAGCACAGATACGCAGTATTTT. The variable domain in full, completed from reference TRBV7-9 and TRBJ2-3, reads DTGVSQNPRHKITKRGQNVTFRCDPISEHNRLYWYRQTLGQGPEFLTYFQNEAQLEKSRLLSDRFSAERPKGSFSTLEIQRTEQGDSAMYLCASRSTSGRVLSTDTQYFGPGTRLTVL.

CDR3 residues: CASSYPPGSETQYF. The CDR3 nucleotides read TGTGCCAGCAGTTATCCCCCAGGGTCGGAGACCCAGTACTTC. The rearrangement links TRBV6-2 or TRBV6-3 to TRBJ2-5; the D gene is possibly TRBD1 (5 bases). Germline CDR1 MNHEY, CDR2 SVGEGT. Trimming pared 3 bases from V and 5 bases from J, leaving 13 bases between. The CDR3 is 14 residues long.

The V gene is TRBV6-5, the J gene TRBJ2-3; D is perhaps TRBD2 (5 bases). Trimming left V 0 bases short and J 3 bases short, with 10 bases between. The CDR3 is 15 amino acids. Germline lookup yields CDR1 MNHEY and CDR2 SVGAGI. CDR3 nucleotides: TGTGCCAGCAGTTACTCGAACCGGGGAACAGATACGCAGTATTTT. Amino acids: CASSYSNRGTDTQYF.

This clone appeared once. This chain uses TRBV4-3 with TRBJ2-3; 9 positions agree with TRBD2. The germline CDR1 and CDR2 sequences are LGHNA and YSLEER. There are 15 residues in the CDR3. The trim removed 3 bases at V and 1 base at J, leaving 2 bases unmatched. The CDR3 is CASSQIAGGTDTQYF. In DNA form, the CDR3 reads TGCGCCAGCAGCCAGATAGCGGGAGGCACAGATACGCAGTATTTT.

The rearrangement links TRBV12-3 or TRBV12-4 to TRBJ1-1; 7 bases map to TRBD1. The CDR3 spans 13 residues. J gave up 4 bases and V 6 bases, and 5 bases lay outside the gene matches. The CDR3 is CASRLQGSTEAFF. The CDR3 DNA is TGTGCCAGCAGGTTACAGGGGAGCACTGAAGCTTTCTTT.

The V and J genes are TRBV5-5 and TRBJ1-2, with no clear D. Trimming cost V 4 bases and J 0 bases, with 10 bases left between them. The V gene's germline CDR1 is SGHKS and CDR2 YYEKEE (reference sequence). CDR3 length: 14 amino acids. The CDR3 coding sequence is TGTGCCAGCAGCCCCGCCGTAGCTAACTATGGCTACACCTTC. This translates into CASSPAVANYGYTF.

CDR3 nucleotide sequence: TGTGCCAGCAGCTTTAGGACAGAAAACATTCAGTACTTC. Residues: CASSFRTENIQYF. The chain recombines TRBV7-2 with TRBJ2-4; tentatively, D is TRBD1 (6 bases). Deletions cut 3 bases from V and 5 bases from J, with 8 bases between. Per germline, CDR1 SGHTA and CDR2 FQGNSA. This CDR3 is 13 amino acids long.

The CDR3 region has the DNA TGTGCCAGCAGCCAAGAGCGGTACTATGGCTACACCTTC. The encoded protein is CASSQERYYGYTF. The V and J genes are TRBV4-2 and TRBJ1-2; no firm D call. V lost 0 bases, J lost 3 bases, and 5 bases lay in between. This CDR3 comprises 13 residues. Germline CDR1 and CDR2: LGHNA and YNFKEQ.

The rearrangement joins TRBV4-1 to TRBJ1-5, with D hard to call. V was shortened by 0 bases and J by 6 bases, with 9 bases between the two germline ends. This CDR3 has 14 residues. In germline, CDR1 is MGHRA, CDR2 YSYEKL. This chain's CDR3 is CASSQEPHGQPQHF. The CDR3 nucleotides read TGCGCCAGCAGCCAAGAGCCCCACGGTCAGCCCCAGCATTTT.

The rearrangement uses TRBV7-8 and TRBJ1-4; D possibly corresponds to TRBD1 (5 bases). The CDR3 runs to 15 residues. V was clipped by 7 bases and J by 5 bases, with 17 bases between them. Germline-derived CDR1 and CDR2 are SGHVS and FQNEAQ. This CDR3 is CASTTGDRANEKLFF. CDR3 nucleotides: TGTGCCAGCACCACGGGGGACCGAGCGAATGAAAAACTGTTTTTT.